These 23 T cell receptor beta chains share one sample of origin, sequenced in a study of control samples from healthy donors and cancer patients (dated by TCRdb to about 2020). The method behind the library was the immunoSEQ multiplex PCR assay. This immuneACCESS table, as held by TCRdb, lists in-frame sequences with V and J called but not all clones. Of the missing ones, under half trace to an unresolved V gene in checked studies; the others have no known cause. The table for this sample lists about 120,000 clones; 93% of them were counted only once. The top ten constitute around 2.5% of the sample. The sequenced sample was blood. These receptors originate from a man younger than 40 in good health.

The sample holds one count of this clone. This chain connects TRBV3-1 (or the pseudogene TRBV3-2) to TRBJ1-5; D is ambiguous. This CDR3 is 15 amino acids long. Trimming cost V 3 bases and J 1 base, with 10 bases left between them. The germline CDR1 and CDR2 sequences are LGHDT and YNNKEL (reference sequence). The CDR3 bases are TGTGCCAGCAGCCATTCCCCCCGGAGCAATCAGCCCCAGCATTTT. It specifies CASSHSPRSNQPQHF.

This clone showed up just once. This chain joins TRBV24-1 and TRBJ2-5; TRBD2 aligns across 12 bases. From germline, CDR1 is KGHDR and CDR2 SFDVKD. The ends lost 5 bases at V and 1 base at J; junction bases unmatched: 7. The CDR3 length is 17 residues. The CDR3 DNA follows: TGTGCCACCAGTGCCCCGACTAGCGGGGGCCCCCAAGAGACCCAGTACTTC. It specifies CATSAPTSGGPQETQYF.

CDR3 sequence (DNA): TGTGCCAGCAGCTTTGGGACAGGGGGCTCTAACTATGGCTACACCTTC. Protein sequence: CASSFGTGGSNYGYTF. The rearrangement joins TRBV11-2 to TRBJ1-2, with 12 bases fitting TRBD1. The J segment lost 0 bases and the V segment lost 3 bases, leaving 2 bases of the junction unmatched. The CDR3 is 16 residues long. The V gene's germline CDR1 is SGHAT and CDR2 FQNNGV.

The CDR3 nucleotides are TGCGCCAGCAGCAATTTGGGAGGGGGAAGCACAGATACGCAGTATTTT. It encodes CASSNLGGGSTDTQYF. This chain links TRBV5-1 with TRBJ2-3; D perhaps matches TRBD2 (7 bases). Germline V lookup: CDR1 SGHRS, CDR2 YFSETQ. This CDR3 spans 16 amino acids. V dropped 4 bases and J dropped 0 bases, with 15 bases sitting between them.

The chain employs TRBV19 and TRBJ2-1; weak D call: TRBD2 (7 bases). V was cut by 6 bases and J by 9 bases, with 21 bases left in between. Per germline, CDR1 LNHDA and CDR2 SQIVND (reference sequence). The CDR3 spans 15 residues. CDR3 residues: CASSPRRGQGSEQFF. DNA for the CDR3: TGTGCCAGTAGCCCAAGGCGGGGGCAAGGGAGTGAGCAGTTCTTC.

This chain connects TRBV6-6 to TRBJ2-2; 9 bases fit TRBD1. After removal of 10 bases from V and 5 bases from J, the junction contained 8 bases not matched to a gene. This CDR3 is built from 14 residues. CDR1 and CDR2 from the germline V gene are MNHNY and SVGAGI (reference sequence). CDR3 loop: CATRLTGGTGELFF. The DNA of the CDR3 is TGTGCCACCCGATTGACAGGGGGAACCGGGGAGCTGTTTTTT.

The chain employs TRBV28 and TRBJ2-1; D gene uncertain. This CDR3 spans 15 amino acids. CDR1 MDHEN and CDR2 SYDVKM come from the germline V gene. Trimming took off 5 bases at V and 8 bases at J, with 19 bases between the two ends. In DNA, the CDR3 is TGTGCCAGCAGTCCCGACGGATCCTTTTTTGATGAGCAGTTCTTC. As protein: CASSPDGSFFDEQFF.

The chain's CDR3 is CASSYASGYNEQFF. CDR3 in DNA: TGTGCCAGCAGTTACGCTAGCGGCTACAATGAGCAGTTCTTC. This chain connects TRBV6-5 to TRBJ2-1, with TRBD2 matching 7 bases. This CDR3 contains 14 residues. The germline gives CDR1 MNHEY, CDR2 SVGAGI. Trimming cost V 2 bases and J 3 bases; bases outside gene matches: 1.

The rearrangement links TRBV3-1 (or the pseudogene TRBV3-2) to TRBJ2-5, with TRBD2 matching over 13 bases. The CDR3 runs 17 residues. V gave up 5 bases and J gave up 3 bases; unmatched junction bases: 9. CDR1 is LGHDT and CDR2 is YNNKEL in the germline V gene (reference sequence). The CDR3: CASSSRTSGGLEETQYF. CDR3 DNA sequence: TGTGCCAGCAGCTCCCGGACTAGCGGGGGTTTAGAAGAGACCCAGTACTTC.

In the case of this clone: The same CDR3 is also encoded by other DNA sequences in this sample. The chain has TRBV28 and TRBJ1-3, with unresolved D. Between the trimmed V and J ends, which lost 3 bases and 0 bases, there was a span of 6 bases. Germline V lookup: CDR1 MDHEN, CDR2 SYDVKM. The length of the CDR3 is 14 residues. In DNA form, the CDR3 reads TGTGCCAGCAGTTTTCGGGGCTCTGGAAACACCATATATTTT. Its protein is CASSFRGSGNTIYF. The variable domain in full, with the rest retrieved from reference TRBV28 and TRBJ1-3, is DVKVTQSSRYLVKRTGEKVFLECVQDMDHENMFWYRQDPGLGLRLIYFSYDVKMKEKGDIPEGYSVSREKKERFSLILESASTNQTSMYLCASSFRGSGNTIYFGEGSWLTVV.

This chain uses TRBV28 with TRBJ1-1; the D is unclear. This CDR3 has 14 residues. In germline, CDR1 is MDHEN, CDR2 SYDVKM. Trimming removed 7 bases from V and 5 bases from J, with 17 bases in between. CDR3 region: CASTSEVRRTEAFF. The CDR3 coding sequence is TGTGCCAGCACGAGCGAGGTGCGACGTACTGAAGCTTTCTTT.

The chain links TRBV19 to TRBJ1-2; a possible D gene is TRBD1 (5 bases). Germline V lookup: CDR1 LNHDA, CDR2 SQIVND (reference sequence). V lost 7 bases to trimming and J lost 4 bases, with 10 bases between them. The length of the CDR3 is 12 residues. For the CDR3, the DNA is TGTGCCAGTATGGGGCAGGCCTATGGCTACACCTTC. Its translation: CASMGQAYGYTF. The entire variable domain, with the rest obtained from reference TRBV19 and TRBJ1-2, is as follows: DGGITQSPKYLFRKEGQNVTLSCEQNLNHDAMYWYRQDPGQGLRLIYYSQIVNDFQKGDIAEGYSVSREKKESFPLTVTSAQKNPTAFYLCASMGQAYGYTFGSGTRLTVV.

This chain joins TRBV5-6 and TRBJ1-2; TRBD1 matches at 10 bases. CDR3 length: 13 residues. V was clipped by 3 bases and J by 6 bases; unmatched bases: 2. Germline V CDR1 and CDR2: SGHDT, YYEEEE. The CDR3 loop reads CASSWGTGDGYTF. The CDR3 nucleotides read TGTGCCAGCAGCTGGGGGACAGGGGATGGCTACACCTTC.

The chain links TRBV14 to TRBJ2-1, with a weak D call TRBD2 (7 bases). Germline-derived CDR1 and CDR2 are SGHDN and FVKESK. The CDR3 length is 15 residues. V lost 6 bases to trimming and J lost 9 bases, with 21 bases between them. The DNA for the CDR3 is TGTGCCAGCAGTAGTTTTGGGGGGGCCGGGAGTGAGCAGTTCTTC. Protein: CASSSFGGAGSEQFF.

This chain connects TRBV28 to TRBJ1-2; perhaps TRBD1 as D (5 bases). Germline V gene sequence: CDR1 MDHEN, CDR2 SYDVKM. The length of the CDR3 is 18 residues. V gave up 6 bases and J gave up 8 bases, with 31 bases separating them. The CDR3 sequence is CASSPTTPRQMAFEGYTF. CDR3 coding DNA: TGTGCCAGCAGCCCGACCACCCCTAGACAGATGGCCTTTGAGGGCTACACCTTC.

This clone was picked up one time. The CDR3 loop is CASSIVAALRNTGELFF. The CDR3 DNA reads as TGTGCCAGTAGTATAGTCGCAGCTCTAAGGAACACCGGGGAGCTGTTTTTT. The chain employs TRBV19 and TRBJ2-2; D is uncertain. This CDR3 is 17 amino acids long. V dropped 1 base and J dropped 1 base, with 13 bases sitting between them. Per the germline V gene, CDR1 is LNHDA and CDR2 is SQIVND (reference sequence).

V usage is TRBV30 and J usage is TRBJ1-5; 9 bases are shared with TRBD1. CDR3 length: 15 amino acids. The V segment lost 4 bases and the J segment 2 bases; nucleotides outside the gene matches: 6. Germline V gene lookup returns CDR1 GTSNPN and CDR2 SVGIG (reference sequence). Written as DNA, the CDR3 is TGTGCCTGGAACCCGGGACAGGGTGGCAATCAGCCCCAGCATTTT. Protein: CAWNPGQGGNQPQHF.

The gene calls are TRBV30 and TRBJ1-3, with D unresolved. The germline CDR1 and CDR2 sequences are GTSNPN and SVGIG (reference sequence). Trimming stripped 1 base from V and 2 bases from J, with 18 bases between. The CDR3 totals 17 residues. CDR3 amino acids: CAWSGPPREGTGNTIYF. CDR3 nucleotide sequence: TGTGCCTGGAGTGGCCCTCCCCGGGAAGGCACTGGAAACACCATATATTTT. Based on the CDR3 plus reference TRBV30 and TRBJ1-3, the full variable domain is SQTIHQWPATLVQPVGSPLSLECTVEGTSNPNLYWYRQAAGRGLQLLFYSVGIGQISSEVPQNLSASRPQDRQFILSSKKLLLSDSGFYLCAWSGPPREGTGNTIYFGEGSWLTVV.

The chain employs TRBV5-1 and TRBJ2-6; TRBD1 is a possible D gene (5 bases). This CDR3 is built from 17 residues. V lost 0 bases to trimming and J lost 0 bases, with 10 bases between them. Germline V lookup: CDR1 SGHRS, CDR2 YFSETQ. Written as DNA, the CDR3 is TGCGCCAGCAGCTTGGCAGTACAGGCCTCTGGGGCCAACGTCCTGACTTTC. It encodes CASSLAVQASGANVLTF.

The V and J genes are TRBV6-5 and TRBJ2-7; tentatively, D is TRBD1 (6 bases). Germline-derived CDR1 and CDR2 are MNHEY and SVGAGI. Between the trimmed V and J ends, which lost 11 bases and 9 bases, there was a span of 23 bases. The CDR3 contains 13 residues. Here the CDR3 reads CASNQGSLRWQYV. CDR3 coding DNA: TGTGCCTCTAACCAGGGGTCTCTCCGATGGCAGTACGTC.

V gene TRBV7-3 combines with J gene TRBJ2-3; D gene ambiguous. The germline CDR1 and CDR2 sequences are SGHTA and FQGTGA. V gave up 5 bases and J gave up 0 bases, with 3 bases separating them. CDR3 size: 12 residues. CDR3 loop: CASSRSTDTQYF. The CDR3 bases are TGTGCCAGCAGCCGTAGCACAGATACGCAGTATTTT.

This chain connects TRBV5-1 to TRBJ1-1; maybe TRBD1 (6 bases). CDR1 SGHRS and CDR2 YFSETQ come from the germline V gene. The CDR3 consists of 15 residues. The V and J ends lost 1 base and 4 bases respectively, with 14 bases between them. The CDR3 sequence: CASSLKERGSTEAFF. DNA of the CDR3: TGCGCCAGCAGCTTGAAGGAAAGGGGGAGCACTGAAGCTTTCTTT. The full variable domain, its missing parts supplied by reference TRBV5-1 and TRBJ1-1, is KAGVTQTPRYLIKTRGQQVTLSCSPISGHRSVSWYQQTPGQGLQFLFEYFSETQRNKGNFPGRFSGRQFSNSRSEMNVSTLELGDSALYLCASSLKERGSTEAFFGQGTRLTVV.

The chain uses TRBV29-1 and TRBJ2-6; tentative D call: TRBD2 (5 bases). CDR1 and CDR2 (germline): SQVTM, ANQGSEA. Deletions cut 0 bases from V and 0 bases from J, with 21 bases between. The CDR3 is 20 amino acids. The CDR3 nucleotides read TGCAGCGTTGAAGACGCTACGGCCGGGGAGACAATCTCTGGGGCCAACGTCCTGACTTTC. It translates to CSVEDATAGETISGANVLTF.